Listed below are T cell receptor beta chains from one sample, sequenced in a study of T cell changes during pregnancy in multiple sclerosis. Sequenced by immunoSEQ multiplex PCR; TCRdb stores in-frame clones only, minus some. The sample gives tens of thousands of clones, around 90% of which show up once; roughly 3.3% is in the top ten. Specimen: peripheral blood, collected in the first trimester of pregnancy. Source of these receptors: a female donor in good health, enrolled as a control in a pregnancy study. The CDR3 runs from the conserved cysteine through the conserved F or W. D genes are given only for firm matches. Clone size is stated in some rows and not others, as once, few, many or a class when expanded.

size: NA; D: NA; V: TRBV27; CDR3: CASSLALGTRYEQYF
size: NA; D: NA; V: TRBV18; CDR3: CASSSQGGSNEKLFF
size: NA; D: TRBD1; V: TRBV6-5; CDR3: CASSYEGASYNSPLHF
size: NA; D: TRBD2; V: TRBV18; CDR3: CASSPSLAGDNEQFF
size: NA; D: TRBD1; V: TRBV25-1; CDR3: CASSELVGQGYEQYF
size: NA; D: TRBD2; V: TRBV6-1; CDR3: CASSETLSGSRTYEQYF
size: NA; D: TRBD2; V: TRBV28; CDR3: CASSSRLASSYNEQFF
size: once; D: TRBD1; V: TRBV7-2; CDR3: CASSAGQGPEAFF
size: NA; D: NA; V: TRBV21-1; CDR3: CASNEQAGAHTGELFF
size: once; D: TRBD1; V: TRBV7-2; CDR3: CASSSGQGAQETQYF
size: NA; D: NA; V: TRBV6-4; CDR3: CASSQQGNSNQPQHF
size: NA; D: NA; V: TRBV5-1; CDR3: CASSLGAVTEAFF
size: once; D: TRBD1; V: TRBV10-3; CDR3: CATGSGTGSIFDTEAFF
size: NA; D: NA; V: TRBV7-2; CDR3: CASSLEASVYEQYF
size: NA; D: NA; V: TRBV2; CDR3: CASSEDRGSNSPLHF
size: NA; D: NA; V: TRBV9; CDR3: CASSVATGGGNTIYF